These T cell receptor beta chains were read from a single sample in a study of T-cell reconstitution after alpha-beta-depleted transplantation in children. MiXCR was run by TCRdb on the PCR reads, yielding one entry per CDR3 protein. Counted here are a few hundred thousand distinct CDR3 sequences, 23% occurring once; the ten biggest clones make up approximately 10%. The sample here was PBMCs, mostly from graft donor cells, taken 180 days after TCRalphabeta/CD19-depleted stem cell transplant. The origin of the receptors is a male patient younger than 18 who had a stem cell transplant for acute lymphoblastic leukemia, so the T cells may come from the graft donor. The CDR3 runs from the conserved cysteine through the conserved F or W. D genes are given only for firm matches. The listing skips clone size in some rows; elsewhere it reads once, few, many or a size class.

j_call v_call d_call clone_size cdr3_length cdr3_aa cdr3_nt
TRBJ2-7 TRBV10-2 . few 12 CASSDFSYEQYF TGCGCCAGCAGTGATTTCTCCTACGAGCAGTACTTC
TRBJ1-2 TRBV20-1 . . 15 CSARGYFRTNYGYTF TGCAGTGCTAGAGGTTACTTCCGCACTAACTATGGCTACACCTTC
TRBJ2-1 TRBV4-1 . . 15 CASSQGGGYLHEQFF TGCGCCAGCAGCCAAGGTGGGGGGTACTTACATGAGCAGTTCTTC
TRBJ2-1 TRBV21-1 . . 15 CASSKWSGGTNEQFF TGTGCCAGCAGCAAATGGAGCGGAGGTACTAATGAGCAGTTCTTC
TRBJ2-7 TRBV25-1 TRBD1 . 15 CASSDPDRGTYEQYF TGTGCCAGCAGTGACCCCGACAGGGGCACCTACGAGCAGTACTTC
TRBJ2-7 TRBV5-1 TRBD2 few 19 CASSLAGLAGVDPNYEQYF TGCGCCAGCAGCTTGGCGGGACTAGCGGGAGTCGATCCCAACTACGAGCAGTACTTC
TRBJ2-3 TRBV5-1 TRBD1 few 17 CASRRNDRGRLTDTQYF TGCGCCAGCAGACGAAACGACAGGGGGCGCCTTACAGATACGCAGTATTTT
TRBJ2-5 TRBV7-6 . . 13 CASSGLTTETQYF TGTGCCAGCAGCGGCCTAACGACAGAGACCCAGTACTTC
TRBJ1-1 TRBV6-5 . few 15 CASSYSRGVRTEAFF TGTGCCAGCAGTTACTCGAGAGGGGTCAGGACTGAAGCTTTCTTT
TRBJ2-3 TRBV29-1 TRBD2 few 13 CSLAGVNTDTQYF TGCAGCCTAGCGGGAGTTAACACAGATACGCAGTATTTT
TRBJ2-5 TRBV5-1 . . 15 CASSIQGTNQETQYF TGCGCCAGCAGCATCCAGGGGACAAACCAAGAGACCCAGTACTTC
TRBJ1-4 TRBV11-2 TRBD1 . 18 CASSLNPRQGGLNEKLFF TGTGCCAGCAGCCTTAACCCCCGACAGGGTGGTTTGAACGAAAAACTGTTTTTT
TRBJ1-1 TRBV20-1 TRBD1 . 14 CSARRGTAPHEAFF TGCAGTGCTAGACGGGGGACAGCGCCTCATGAAGCTTTCTTT
TRBJ2-7 TRBV4-1 TRBD1 . 16 CASSHMQGQRPYEQYF TGCGCCAGCAGCCACATGCAGGGACAGCGACCCTACGAGCAGTACTTC
TRBJ1-2 TRBV6-6 . . 11 CASSLRGEDTF TGTGCCAGCAGTTTGAGGGGTGAAGACACCTTC
TRBJ2-1 TRBV20-1 . . 14 CSARRSRPYNEQFF TGCAGTGCTAGGAGGTCTAGACCTTACAATGAGCAGTTCTTC
TRBJ1-2 TRBV27 . . 14 CASSLIQGMDGYTF TGTGCCAGCAGTTTAATTCAGGGAATGGATGGCTACACCTTC
TRBJ2-1 TRBV13 . . 15 CASSPTRLYSNEQFF TGTGCCAGCAGCCCAACGCGCCTCTACAGCAATGAGCAGTTCTTC
TRBJ1-5 TRBV12-3/TRBV12-4 . few 11 CASRDSGPQHF TGTGCCAGCAGGGACTCGGGACCCCAGCATTTT
TRBJ2-1 TRBV12-3/TRBV12-4 . few 12 CASRLSYNEQFF TGTGCCAGCAGGCTTTCCTACAATGAGCAGTTCTTC
TRBJ2-7 TRBV5-1 TRBD2 few 16 CASSLERTSGSHEQYF TGCGCCAGCAGCTTGGAGAGGACTAGCGGGAGCCACGAGCAGTACTTC
TRBJ2-7 TRBV5-6 . many 15 CASSLAWRDHREQYF TGTGCCAGCAGCTTGGCCTGGCGGGATCATCGTGAGCAGTACTTC
TRBJ2-2 TRBV6-5 TRBD1 many 18 CASSYSGDRGLSSGELFF TGTGCCAGCAGTTACTCCGGGGACAGGGGGCTGTCATCCGGGGAGCTGTTTTTT
TRBJ2-5 TRBV7-2 TRBD2 few 17 CASSLIVLAGGGETQYF TGTGCCAGCAGCTTAATAGTCCTAGCGGGAGGAGGAGAGACCCAGTACTTC
TRBJ2-7 TRBV7-3 TRBD2 few 15 CASSAGGAGDYEQYF TGTGCCAGCAGCGCCGGGGGAGCGGGGGACTACGAGCAGTACTTC
TRBJ2-7 TRBV12-3/TRBV12-4 . . 12 CASSLRHYEQYF TGTGCCAGCAGTTTACGCCACTACGAGCAGTACTTC
TRBJ2-3 TRBV5-1 . . 14 CASSPRLGGDTQYF TGCGCCAGCAGCCCCCGTCTAGGGGGGGATACGCAGTATTTT
TRBJ1-5 TRBV6-2/TRBV6-3 . few 14 CASSYAGNNQPQHF TGTGCCAGCAGTTATGCAGGGAACAATCAGCCCCAGCATTTT
TRBJ2-1 TRBV6-1 TRBD2 many 17 CASRPSLLAGGNNEQFF TGTGCCAGCAGACCCTCGCTTCTAGCGGGAGGGAACAATGAGCAGTTCTTC
TRBJ1-6 TRBV5-1 . . 14 CASSLGQYNSPLHF TGCGCCAGCAGCTTGGGACAGTATAATTCACCCCTCCACTTT
TRBJ2-5 TRBV5-5 . few 13 CASSLIRSETQYF TGTGCCAGCAGCTTGATTAGATCAGAGACCCAGTACTTC
TRBJ2-6 TRBV7-6 . few 16 CASSIDTNSGANVLTF TGTGCCAGCAGCATAGATACCAACTCTGGGGCCAACGTCCTGACTTTC
TRBJ1-2 TRBV3-1 . . 13 CASSPTVAYGYTF TGTGCCAGCAGCCCGACGGTGGCCTATGGCTACACCTTC
TRBJ2-7 TRBV5-1 TRBD1 . 14 CASSLRTGNGEQYF TGCGCCAGCAGCTTGAGGACAGGGAACGGCGAGCAGTACTTC
TRBJ2-3 TRBV10-1 . . 15 CASSDGQLLTDTQYF TGCGCCAGCAGTGATGGACAGCTTTTGACAGATACGCAGTATTTT
TRBJ1-3 TRBV28 . . 14 CASSLGGISGTIYF TGTGCCAGCAGTTTAGGGGGGATCTCCGGCACCATATATTTT
TRBJ1-2 TRBV7-2 . . 15 CASSLQLGRNYGYTF TGTGCCAGCAGCTTACAGTTGGGGCGTAACTATGGCTACACCTTC
TRBJ2-3 TRBV5-1 TRBD2 . 18 CASSLLTTTSGRADTQYF TGCGCCAGCAGCTTGTTGACTACGACTAGCGGGAGGGCAGATACGCAGTATTTT
TRBJ1-2 TRBV19 TRBD1 few 14 CASNPQGFGDGYTF TGTGCCAGTAACCCACAGGGGTTTGGGGATGGCTACACCTTC
TRBJ2-2 TRBV5-1 . . 12 CASSYPGGELFF TGCGCCAGCAGCTACCCCGGCGGGGAGCTGTTTTTT
TRBJ1-2 TRBV28 TRBD1 . 13 CASSLPYRGGYTF TGTGCCAGCAGTCTCCCGTACAGGGGCGGCTACACCTTC
TRBJ1-2 TRBV29-1 . . 13 CSVATSTEYGYTF TGCAGCGTAGCCACTTCCACCGAATATGGCTACACCTTC
TRBJ1-5 TRBV20-1 TRBD1 . 13 CSARQDRAQPQHF TGCAGTGCTAGACAAGACAGGGCGCAGCCCCAGCATTTT
TRBJ1-2 TRBV28 . . 14 CASRHLDRWYGYTF TGTGCCAGCAGACACTTGGACAGATGGTATGGCTACACCTTC
TRBJ1-2 TRBV5-1 TRBD1 . 14 CASSLRTGSYGYTF TGCGCCAGCAGCTTAAGGACAGGGTCCTATGGCTACACCTTC
TRBJ2-5 TRBV9 . . 15 CASSVEGWDQETQYF TGTGCCAGCAGCGTAGAGGGGTGGGACCAAGAGACCCAGTACTTC
TRBJ1-1 TRBV18 TRBD1 few 12 CASAGQGVNAFF TGTGCCAGCGCCGGACAGGGAGTCAATGCTTTCTTT
TRBJ2-3 TRBV12-3/TRBV12-4 . few 11 CASSFVDTQYF TGTGCCAGCAGTTTCGTAGATACGCAGTATTTT
TRBJ1-1 TRBV5-1 TRBD1 . 16 CASSLASGGSGTEAFF TGCGCCAGCAGCTTGGCGTCAGGGGGCTCGGGGACTGAAGCTTTCTTT
TRBJ1-1 TRBV12-3/TRBV12-4 . few 13 CASRAPGSAEAFF TGTGCCAGCAGGGCCCCAGGGTCCGCTGAAGCTTTCTTT
TRBJ2-3 TRBV29-1 . many 15 CSVGGRLSSTDTQYF TGCAGCGTTGGTGGGCGGCTGTCTAGCACAGATACGCAGTATTTT
TRBJ2-1 TRBV5-5 TRBD1 . 14 CASSLGDRGGEQFF TGTGCCAGCAGCTTGGGCGACAGGGGAGGTGAGCAGTTCTTC
TRBJ1-6 TRBV11-1 . few 18 CASSSPTGREGYNSPLHF TGTGCCAGCAGCTCACCTACAGGGAGGGAGGGTTATAATTCACCCCTCCACTTT
TRBJ2-3 TRBV27 . many 14 CASSPTGTTDTQYF TGTGCCAGCAGTCCCACGGGTACCACAGATACGCAGTATTTT
TRBJ1-5 TRBV24-1 . few 15 CATSPQGGSNQPQHF TGTGCCACCAGTCCTCAGGGAGGTAGCAATCAGCCCCAGCATTTT
TRBJ1-2 TRBV5-1 TRBD1 few 15 CASSYEGGRGYGYTF TGCGCCAGCAGCTATGAAGGGGGCCGGGGGTATGGCTACACCTTC
TRBJ2-7 TRBV5-1 TRBD2 . 13 CASRKSGRWEQYF TGCGCCAGCAGGAAGAGCGGGAGATGGGAGCAGTACTTC